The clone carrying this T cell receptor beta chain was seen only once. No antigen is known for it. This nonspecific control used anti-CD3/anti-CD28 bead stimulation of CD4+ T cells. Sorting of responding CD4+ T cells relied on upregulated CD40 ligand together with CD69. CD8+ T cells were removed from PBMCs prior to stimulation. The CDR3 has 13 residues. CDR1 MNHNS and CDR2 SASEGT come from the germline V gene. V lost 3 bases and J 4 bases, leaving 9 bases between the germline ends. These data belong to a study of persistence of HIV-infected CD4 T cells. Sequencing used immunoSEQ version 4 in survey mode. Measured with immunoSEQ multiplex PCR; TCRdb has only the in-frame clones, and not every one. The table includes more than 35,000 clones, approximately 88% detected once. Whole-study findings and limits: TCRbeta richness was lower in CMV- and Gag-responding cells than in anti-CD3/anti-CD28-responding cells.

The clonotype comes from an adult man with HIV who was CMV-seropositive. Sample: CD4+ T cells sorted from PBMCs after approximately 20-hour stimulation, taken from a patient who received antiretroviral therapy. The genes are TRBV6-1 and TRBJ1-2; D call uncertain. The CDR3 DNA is TGTGCCAGCAGTGACGACGGACCCTATGGCTACACCTTC. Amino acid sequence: CASSDDGPYGYTF.